Following are 6 T cell receptor beta chains from one sample sequenced in a study of cytomegalovirus exposure and HLA in healthy donors. Amplification used 60 Vbeta primers and 13 Jbeta primers. Profiling relied on immunoSEQ multiplex PCR, and the TCRdb table lists in-frame clones only, not all of them. The table for this sample gives 200,000 to 250,000 clones. The sequencing input was PBMCs. All receptors derive from a woman aged 25 to 39 in good health and CMV-seropositive.

The rearrangement joins TRBV7-2 to TRBJ2-1, with a possible D match to TRBD2 (5 bases). This CDR3 is 12 amino acids long. CDR1 is SGHTA, CDR2 FQGNSA, per germline. V dropped 5 bases and J dropped 15 bases, with 17 bases sitting between them. As DNA, the CDR3 is TGTGCCAGCAGCACCCGACTATTTGCGACGTTCTTC. Translation: CASSTRLFATFF.

CDR3 in DNA: TGCGCCAGCAGGACAGACGGCAATTCACCCCTCCACTTT. Translation gives CASRTDGNSPLHF. This chain joins TRBV10-1 and TRBJ1-6; weak D call: TRBD1 (5 bases). Trimming cost V 6 bases and J 7 bases, with 10 bases left between them. This CDR3 spans 13 amino acids. The germline CDR1 and CDR2 sequences are WNHNN and SYGVQD (reference sequence).

This rearrangement joins TRBV20-1 to TRBJ1-2, with D possibly being TRBD1 (5 bases). This CDR3 region has 11 residues. Per the germline V gene, CDR1 is DFQATT and CDR2 is SNEGSKA (reference sequence). With 1 base removed from V and 8 bases from J, the gap between germline ends came to 8 bases. CDR3 region: CSARGGRGYTF. The CDR3 bases are TGCAGTGCTAGAGGGGGCCGGGGCTACACCTTC.

This sequence joins TRBV5-1 and TRBJ2-3; the D gene is possibly TRBD2 (6 bases). This CDR3 spans 16 amino acids. Trimming shortened V by 0 bases and J by 5 bases, and 16 bases separated the two germline ends. Germline V gene data show CDR1 as SGHRS and CDR2 as YFSETQ. CDR3 nucleotide sequence: TGCGCCAGCAGCTTGGTGGTGGGGGGAATAGGAGATACGCAGTATTTT. This translates into CASSLVVGGIGDTQYF.

In the case of this clone: Other DNA sequences in the same sample also yield this CDR3. The chain combines TRBV9 with TRBJ1-1, with D possibly being TRBD1 (6 bases). Germline loops: CDR1 SGDLS, CDR2 YYNGEE. Trimming left V 2 bases short and J 5 bases short, with 13 bases between. CDR3 length equals 14 residues. This CDR3 is CASSVQGSRTEAFF. The CDR3 bases are TGTGCCAGCAGCGTCCAGGGGTCGCGGACTGAAGCTTTCTTT.

This clone is called medium-sized (0.01 to 0.1%) based on its frequency. The genes are TRBV5-1 and TRBJ1-5; a weak D match, TRBD1 (6 bases). Trimming pared 0 bases from V and 0 bases from J, leaving 7 bases between. The CDR3 is made up of 15 amino acids. Germline V gene lookup returns CDR1 SGHRS and CDR2 YFSETQ. CDR3 in amino acids: CASSLAGVSNQPQHF. Written as DNA, the CDR3 is TGCGCCAGCAGCTTGGCAGGGGTTAGCAATCAGCCCCAGCATTTT.